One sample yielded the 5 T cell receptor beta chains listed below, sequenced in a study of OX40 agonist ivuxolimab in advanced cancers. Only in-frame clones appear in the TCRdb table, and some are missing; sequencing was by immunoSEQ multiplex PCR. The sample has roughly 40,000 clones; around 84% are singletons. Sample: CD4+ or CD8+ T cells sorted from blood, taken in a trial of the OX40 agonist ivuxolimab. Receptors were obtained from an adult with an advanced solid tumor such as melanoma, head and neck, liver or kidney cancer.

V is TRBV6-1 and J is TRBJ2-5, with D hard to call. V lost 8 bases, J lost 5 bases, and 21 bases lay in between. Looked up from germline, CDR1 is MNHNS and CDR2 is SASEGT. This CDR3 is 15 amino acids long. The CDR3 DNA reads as TGTGCCAGCTCTTTAACTGTAGGGTTGAAGGAGACCCAGTACTTC. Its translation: CASSLTVGLKETQYF.

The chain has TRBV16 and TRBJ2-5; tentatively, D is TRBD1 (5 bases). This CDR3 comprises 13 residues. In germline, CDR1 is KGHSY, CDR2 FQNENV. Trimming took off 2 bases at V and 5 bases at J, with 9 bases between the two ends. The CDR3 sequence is CASSQEWGETQYF. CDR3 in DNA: TGTGCCAGCAGCCAAGAGTGGGGCGAGACCCAGTACTTC. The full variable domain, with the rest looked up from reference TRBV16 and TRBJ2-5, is GEEVAQTPKHLVRGEGQKAKLYCAPIKGHSYVFWYQQVLKNEFKFLISFQNENVFDETGMPKERFSAKCLPNSPCSLEIQATKLEDSAVYFCASSQEWGETQYFGPGTRLLVL.

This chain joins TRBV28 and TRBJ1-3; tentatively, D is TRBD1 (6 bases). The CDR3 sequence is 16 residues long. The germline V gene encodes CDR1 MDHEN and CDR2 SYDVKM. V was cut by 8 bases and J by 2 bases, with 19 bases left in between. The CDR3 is CASCKSRGPAGNTIYF. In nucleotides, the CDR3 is TGTGCCAGCTGCAAATCGCGGGGGCCAGCTGGAAACACCATATATTTT.

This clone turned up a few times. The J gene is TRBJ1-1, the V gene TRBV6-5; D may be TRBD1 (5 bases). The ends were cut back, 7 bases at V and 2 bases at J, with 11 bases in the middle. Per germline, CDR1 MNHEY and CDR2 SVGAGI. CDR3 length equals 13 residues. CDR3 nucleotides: TGTGCCAGCACGGCGGGGGGAAACACTGAAGCTTTCTTT. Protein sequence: CASTAGGNTEAFF.

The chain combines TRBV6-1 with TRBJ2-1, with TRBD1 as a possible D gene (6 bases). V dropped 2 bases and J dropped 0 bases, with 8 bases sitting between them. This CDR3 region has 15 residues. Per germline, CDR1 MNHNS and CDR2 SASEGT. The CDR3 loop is CASSEWDTSYNEQFF. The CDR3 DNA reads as TGTGCCAGCAGTGAATGGGACACCTCCTACAATGAGCAGTTCTTC.